This TCR beta chain was retrieved from a study of blood T cell repertoires in COVID-19. On the study more broadly: Acute-phase and convalescent COVID-19 samples originated in the United States, Italy and Spain. PBMCs, B-cell-depleted T cells, or T cells provided the cDNA or gDNA that made up the material.

Original data processing: From reference gene primer amplification, estimates of nucleated cell counts were derived. TCRdb's table, derived via immunoSEQ multiplex PCR, lists solely in-frame clones and lacks some. The D gene and trimming were derived from the DNA, and the V and J assignments and clone size from that table. The sample shows roughly 45,000 clones, 80% to 90% of them seen only once. The V and J ends lost 5 bases and 6 bases, in that order; junction bases with no gene match: 9. Per the germline V gene, CDR1 is SGHTA and CDR2 is FQGNSA. The CDR3 contains 16 residues. The count of this clone is one.

The receptor comes from a man in his sixties with active COVID-19. Sequencing was carried out using peripheral blood. The chain links TRBV7-2 to TRBJ2-4; 11 bases are a match to TRBD2. CDR3: CASSPEASGGTNIQYF. DNA of the CDR3: TGTGCCAGCAGCCCCGAAGCTAGCGGGGGGACAAACATTCAGTACTTC. Filled out from reference TRBV7-2 and TRBJ2-4, the complete variable domain reads GAGVSQSPSNKVTEKGKDVELRCDPISGHTALYWYRQSLGQGLEFLIYFQGNSAPDKSGLPSDRFSAERTGGSVSTLTIQRTQQEDSAVYLCASSPEASGGTNIQYFGAGTRLSVL.